These T cell receptor beta chains were read from a single sample in a study of blood T cell repertoires in COVID-19. TCRdb's copy holds only in-frame clones and misses some; the assay was immunoSEQ multiplex PCR. This sample has approximately 290,000 clones, with 80% to 90% found just once. Specimen: peripheral blood. These receptors originate from a man aged 25-45 years with acute or convalescent COVID-19. Each CDR3 is given with its conserved first and last residue. D genes are given only for firm matches. The listing skips clone size in some rows; elsewhere it reads once, few, many or a size class.

once,TRBV3-1/TRBV3-2,TRBJ2-7,.,CASSQGDPDEQYF,TGTGCCAGCAGCCAGGGAGACCCTGACGAGCAGTACTTC
few,TRBV4-1,TRBJ1-3,TRBD1,CASSQDLQGVWNTIYF,TGCGCCAGCAGCCAGGACTTACAGGGGGTATGGAACACCATATATTTT
.,TRBV19,TRBJ1-2,.,CASSKNPADGYTF,TGTGCCAGTAGCAAAAATCCGGCGGATGGCTACACCTTC
.,TRBV6-5,TRBJ1-6,TRBD1,CASSYRTGVDSPLHF,TGTGCCAGCAGTTACCGGACAGGGGTCGATTCACCCCTCCACTTT
few,TRBV5-5,TRBJ2-3,.,CASSLWTARTDTQYF,TGTGCCAGCAGCCTTTGGACAGCCCGCACAGATACGCAGTATTTT
.,TRBV4-1,TRBJ1-5,.,CASSQEAGKTAGPQHF,TGCGCCAGCAGCCAAGAGGCAGGGAAGACGGCAGGGCCCCAGCATTTT
.,TRBV15,TRBJ2-3,.,CATSVEKRREDTQYF,TGTGCCACCAGCGTCGAGAAGCGTCGGGAGGATACGCAGTATTTT
.,TRBV28,TRBJ1-3,.,CASSRGGAGNTIYF,TGTGCCAGCAGTCGTGGGGGGGCTGGAAACACCATATATTTT
once,TRBV2,TRBJ1-4,.,CASTDRNNEKLFF,TGTGCCAGCACAGACAGAAATAATGAAAAACTGTTTTTT
.,TRBV30,TRBJ1-1,.,CALEMNTEAFF,TGTGCCTTGGAGATGAACACTGAAGCTTTCTTT
.,TRBV10-3,TRBJ1-1,TRBD1,CAISQGPGQGARVAFF,TGTGCCATCAGTCAAGGGCCGGGACAGGGGGCGCGGGTAGCTTTCTTT
.,TRBV4-1,TRBJ1-3,.,CASSTRAGVRGNTIYF,TGCGCCAGCAGCACAAGGGCCGGGGTACGTGGAAACACCATATATTTT
.,TRBV7-3,TRBJ2-3,TRBD1,CASSDNRGNTQYF,TGTGCCAGCAGCGATAACAGGGGCAATACGCAGTATTTT
once,TRBV7-9,TRBJ2-5,.,CASSLALGGGETQYF,TGTGCCAGCAGCTTAGCCCTAGGGGGGGGTGAGACCCAGTACTTC
.,TRBV3-1/TRBV3-2,TRBJ2-7,.,CASSQDSLASEQYF,TGTGCCAGCAGCCAAGACTCTCTAGCCAGTGAGCAGTACTTC
.,TRBV7-8,TRBJ1-6,TRBD1,CASSLALGTAFSPLHF,TGTGCCAGCAGCTTAGCGCTTGGGACAGCCTTTTCACCCCTCCACTTT
once,TRBV11-2,TRBJ1-3,TRBD1,CASSANPGQGARDTIYF,TGTGCCAGCAGCGCTAACCCGGGACAGGGGGCAAGGGACACCATATATTTT
.,TRBV19,TRBJ1-2,TRBD1,CASSARDRGNYGYTF,TGTGCCAGTAGTGCCCGGGACAGGGGAAACTATGGCTACACCTTC
.,TRBV7-3,TRBJ2-3,.,CASSLPGSGTDTQYF,TGTGCCAGCAGCTTACCCGGGAGCGGCACAGATACGCAGTATTTT
.,TRBV6-5,TRBJ1-1,TRBD1,CASSMTGGAEAFF,TGTGCCAGCAGTATGACAGGGGGAGCTGAAGCTTTCTTT
.,TRBV5-1,TRBJ1-3,.,CASSVDNSGNTIYF,TGCGCCAGCAGCGTGGACAACTCTGGAAACACCATATATTTT
.,TRBV28,TRBJ1-5,TRBD1,CASSMNRGSNQPQHF,TGTGCCAGCAGTATGAACAGGGGTAGCAATCAGCCCCAGCATTTT
.,TRBV5-1,TRBJ2-5,TRBD2,CASSFSSGQETQYF,TGCGCCAGCAGCTTCTCTAGCGGTCAAGAGACCCAGTACTTC
.,TRBV9,TRBJ2-7,.,CASSAGTGTYEQYF,TGTGCCAGCAGCGCGGGGACTGGGACCTACGAGCAGTACTTC
.,TRBV5-5,TRBJ1-4,TRBD1,CASSKENRDRGEKLFF,TGTGCCAGCAGCAAGGAAAACCGGGACAGGGGTGAAAAACTGTTTTTT